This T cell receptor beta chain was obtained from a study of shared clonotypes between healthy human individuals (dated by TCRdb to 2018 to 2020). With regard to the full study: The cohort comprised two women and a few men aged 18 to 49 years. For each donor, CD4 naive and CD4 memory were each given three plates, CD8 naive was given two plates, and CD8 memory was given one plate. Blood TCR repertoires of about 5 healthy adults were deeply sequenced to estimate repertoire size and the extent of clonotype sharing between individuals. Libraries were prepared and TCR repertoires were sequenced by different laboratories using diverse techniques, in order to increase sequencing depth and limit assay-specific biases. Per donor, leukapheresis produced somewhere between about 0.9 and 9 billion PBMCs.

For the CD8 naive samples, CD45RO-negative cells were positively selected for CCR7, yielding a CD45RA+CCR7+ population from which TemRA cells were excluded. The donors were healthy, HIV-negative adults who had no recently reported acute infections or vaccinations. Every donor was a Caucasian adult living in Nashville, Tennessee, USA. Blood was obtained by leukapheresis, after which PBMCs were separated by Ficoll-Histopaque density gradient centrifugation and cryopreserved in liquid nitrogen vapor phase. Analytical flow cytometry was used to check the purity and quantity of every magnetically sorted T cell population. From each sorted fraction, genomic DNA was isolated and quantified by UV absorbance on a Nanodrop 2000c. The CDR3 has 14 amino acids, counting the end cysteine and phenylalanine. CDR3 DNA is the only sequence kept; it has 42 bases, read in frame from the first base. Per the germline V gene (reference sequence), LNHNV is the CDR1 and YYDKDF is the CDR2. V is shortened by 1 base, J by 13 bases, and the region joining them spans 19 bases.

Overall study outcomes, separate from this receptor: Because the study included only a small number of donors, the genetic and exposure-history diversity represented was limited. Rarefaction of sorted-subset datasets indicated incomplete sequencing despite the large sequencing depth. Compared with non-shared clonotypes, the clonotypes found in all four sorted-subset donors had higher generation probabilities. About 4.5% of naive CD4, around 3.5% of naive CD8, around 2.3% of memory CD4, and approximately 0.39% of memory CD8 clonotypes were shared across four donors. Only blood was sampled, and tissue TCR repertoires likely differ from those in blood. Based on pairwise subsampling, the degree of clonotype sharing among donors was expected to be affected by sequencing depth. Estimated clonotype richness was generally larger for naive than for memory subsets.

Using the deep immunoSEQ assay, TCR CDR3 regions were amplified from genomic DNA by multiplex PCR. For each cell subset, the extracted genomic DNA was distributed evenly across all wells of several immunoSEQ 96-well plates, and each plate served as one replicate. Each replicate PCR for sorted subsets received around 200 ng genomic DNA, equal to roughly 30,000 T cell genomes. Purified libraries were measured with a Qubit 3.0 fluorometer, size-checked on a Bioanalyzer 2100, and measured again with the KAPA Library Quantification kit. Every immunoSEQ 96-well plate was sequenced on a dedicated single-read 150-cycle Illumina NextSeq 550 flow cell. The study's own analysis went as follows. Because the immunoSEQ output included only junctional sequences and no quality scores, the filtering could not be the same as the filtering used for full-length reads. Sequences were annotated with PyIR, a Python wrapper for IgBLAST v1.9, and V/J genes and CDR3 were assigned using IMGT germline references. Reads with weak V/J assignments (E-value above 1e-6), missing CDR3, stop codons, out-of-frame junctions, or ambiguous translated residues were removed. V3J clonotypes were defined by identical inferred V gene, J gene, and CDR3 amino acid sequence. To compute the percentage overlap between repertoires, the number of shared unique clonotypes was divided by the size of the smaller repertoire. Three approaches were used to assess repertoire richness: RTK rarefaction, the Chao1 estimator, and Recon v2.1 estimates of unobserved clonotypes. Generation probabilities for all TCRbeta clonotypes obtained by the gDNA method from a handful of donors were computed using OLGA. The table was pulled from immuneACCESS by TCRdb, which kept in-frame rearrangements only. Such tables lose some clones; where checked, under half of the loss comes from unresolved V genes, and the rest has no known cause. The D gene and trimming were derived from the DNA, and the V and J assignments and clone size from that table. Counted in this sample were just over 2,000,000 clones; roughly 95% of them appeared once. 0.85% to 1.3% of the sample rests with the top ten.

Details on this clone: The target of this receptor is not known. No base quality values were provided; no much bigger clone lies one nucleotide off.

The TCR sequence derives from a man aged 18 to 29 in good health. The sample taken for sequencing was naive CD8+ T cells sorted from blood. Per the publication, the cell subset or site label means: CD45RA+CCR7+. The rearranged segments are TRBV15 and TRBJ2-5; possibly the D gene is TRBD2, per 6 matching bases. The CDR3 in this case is CATSRGGEDISPYF. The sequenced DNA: TGTGCCACCAGCAGAGGAGGGGAGGACATCTCTCCGTACTTC.